This record looks at one TCR beta chain sequence and its context. Its target is unknown. The data originate from a study of regulatory T cells in long-lasting Graves disease. According to the study, TCR beta libraries were built with iRepertoire HTBI primers and CDR3-region Arm-PCR. MiXCR, applied by TCRdb to the multiplex PCR reads, yields one record per CDR3 protein. This table holds some 420,000 distinct CDR3 sequences, less than 25% found once. The trim removed 2 bases at V and 0 bases at J, leaving 5 bases unmatched. The CDR3 runs 16 residues. Germline V CDR1 and CDR2: MNHEY, SVGAGI. General study points: Analysis covered peripheral blood alone, not thyroid tissue. Newly diagnosed Graves' patients exceeded persistent ones in TCR diversity. Gene preferences differed: TRBV28, TRBJ1-2, TRBJ2-5 in persistent cases.

The time point was: persistent/refractory GD, antithyroid drugs over 5 years with positive TRAb. Scientists built the TCR library using RNA that was extracted from PBMCs. The material was peripheral blood mononuclear cells (PBMCs), obtained when the disease was refractory, from a patient treated with antithyroid drugs. This TCR came from a female donor with Graves disease. This sequence joins TRBV6-5 and TRBJ2-3; 7 positions match TRBD2. The CDR3 region is CASSYGRGSSTDTQYF. The CDR3 DNA follows: TGTGCCAGCAGTTACGGGCGCGGGAGTAGCACAGATACGCAGTATTTT.